The present T cell receptor beta chain was sequenced within a study of graft-versus-host responses after intestinal transplantation. Study in general: Multivisceral, liver-intestinal, or isolated intestinal transplants were given to recipients.

Germline-derived CDR1 and CDR2 are SGHVS and FQNEAQ. J gave up 6 bases and V 5 bases, and 8 bases lay outside the gene matches. The CDR3 runs to 14 residues. On this clone: What it recognizes is unknown.

Clones were read by immunoSEQ multiplex PCR, and TCRdb kept only the in-frame ones, dropping some. The sample shows more than 70,000 clones, 85% to 90% of them seen only once. The receptor's source is a human donor who received an intestinal transplant. The gene calls are TRBV7-8 and TRBJ2-7; 9 bases align to TRBD1. Sequences were derived from unstimulated CD4+ T cells sorted from spleen or lymph node cells, sampled before intestinal transplant. The CDR3 sequence: CASSATGGRGEQYF. The CDR3 region has the DNA TGTGCCAGCAGCGCGACAGGGGGACGGGGCGAGCAGTACTTC. Variable domain in full (rest from reference TRBV7-8 and TRBJ2-7): GAGVSQSPRYKVAKRGQDVALRCDPISGHVSLFWYQQALGQGPEFLTYFQNEAQLDKSGLPSDRFFAERPEGSVSTLKIQRTQQEDSAVYLCASSATGGRGEQYFGPGTRLTVT.